This T cell receptor (beta chain) originates from a study of blood T cell repertoires in COVID-19. The assay was immunoSEQ multiplex PCR, and TCRdb's table has in-frame clones only and misses some. This sample yields hundreds of thousands of clones, of which 89% are seen a single time; around 1.2% belongs to the top ten. This clone was counted a single time. The CDR3 is 17 amino acids. Trimming pared 0 bases from V and 6 bases from J, leaving 20 bases between. Germline V CDR1 and CDR2: SGDLS, YYNGEE. The sequence derives from a man in his forties or fifties with acute or convalescent COVID-19. The specimen was peripheral blood. This chain connects TRBV9 to TRBJ2-3; a weak D match, TRBD2 (5 bases). The CDR3: CASSVGAAPSFTDTQYF. CDR3 DNA: TGTGCCAGCAGCGTAGGGGCGGCCCCTAGCTTCACGGATACGCAGTATTTT.